Following are 9 T cell receptor beta chains from one sample sequenced in a study of identifying expanded T cells in peripheral blood. TCRdb's copy holds only in-frame clones and misses some; the assay was immunoSEQ multiplex PCR. The data contain approximately 92,000 clones, 80% to 90% of them singletons. Sequenced material: blood. These receptor sequences come from a person aged 18-70 years in good health.

The rearrangement uses TRBV7-8 and TRBJ1-1; D is unclear. There are 12 residues in the CDR3. The V gene lost 5 bases and the J gene lost 1 base, with 5 bases spanning the gap. In germline, CDR1 is SGHVS, CDR2 FQNEAQ. CDR3 region: CASSMQNTEAFF. The CDR3 nucleotides read TGTGCCAGCAGCATGCAGAACACTGAAGCTTTCTTT. Filled out from reference TRBV7-8 and TRBJ1-1, the complete variable domain reads GAGVSQSPRYKVAKRGQDVALRCDPISGHVSLFWYQQALGQGPEFLTYFQNEAQLDKSGLPSDRFFAERPEGSVSTLKIQRTQQEDSAVYLCASSMQNTEAFFGQGTRLTVV.

The chain links TRBV4-1 to TRBJ1-1; possible D gene TRBD1, 6 bases. The CDR3 extends over 18 amino acids. V lost 3 bases to trimming and J lost 2 bases, with 22 bases between them. Germline CDR1 and CDR2: MGHRA and YSYEKL. CDR3 in DNA: TGCGCCAGCAGCCACAACCAGTTAGGGGGAGGAACAAACACTGAAGCTTTCTTT. Its protein is CASSHNQLGGGTNTEAFF.

This clone was seen only once. The chain combines TRBV4-3 with TRBJ2-2, with TRBD1 matching over 7 bases. V lost 4 bases and J lost 5; bases outside the gene matches: 13. The CDR3 runs 17 residues. CDR1 and CDR2 from the germline V gene are LGHNA and YSLEER. The CDR3: CASSPKRTGVGTGELFF. CDR3 DNA: TGCGCCAGCAGCCCTAAGCGGACAGGAGTGGGTACCGGGGAGCTGTTTTTT.

V and J are TRBV19 and TRBJ2-3, with TRBD1 matching over 9 bases. This CDR3 region has 16 residues. J was trimmed by 6 bases and V by 7 bases; bases with no gene match: 14. In germline, CDR1 is LNHDA, CDR2 SQIVND (reference sequence). The CDR3 region is CASKEGPWTGDDTQYF. CDR3 bases: TGTGCCAGTAAAGAGGGCCCGTGGACAGGGGATGATACGCAGTATTTT.

The V call is TRBV5-5, the J call TRBJ1-4, with D perhaps TRBD1 (5 bases). CDR1 is SGHKS and CDR2 is YYEKEE in the germline V gene (reference sequence). The CDR3 totals 16 residues. Trimming cost V 0 bases and J 7 bases, with 16 bases left between them. The CDR3 coding sequence is TGTGCCAGCAGCTTGGAAGTGGGGGGGAATAGTGAAAAACTGTTTTTT. Residues: CASSLEVGGNSEKLFF.

The J gene is TRBJ2-7, the V gene TRBV15; 11 nucleotides align to TRBD1. Looked up from germline, CDR1 is LNHNV and CDR2 is YYDKDF (reference sequence). The CDR3 spans 18 residues. V lost 1 base to trimming and J lost 4 bases; unmatched junction nucleotides: 12. Here the CDR3 DNA reads TGTGCCACCAGCAGAGCGCCCCCCGGGACAGGGGGTGTATACGAGCAGTACTTC. It codes for CATSRAPPGTGGVYEQYF.

V and J are TRBV9 and TRBJ1-1; D possibly corresponds to TRBD1 (5 bases). CDR1 is SGDLS, CDR2 YYNGEE, per germline. CDR3 size: 15 residues. Between the trimmed V and J ends, which lost 4 bases and 1 base, there was a span of 14 bases. CDR3 sequence: CASSLQAGPNTEAFF. Written as DNA, the CDR3 is TGTGCCAGCAGCTTACAGGCGGGGCCGAACACTGAAGCTTTCTTT.

The chain employs TRBV9 and TRBJ2-7, with 8 bases matching TRBD1. The CDR3 loop spans 16 amino acids. Looked up from germline, CDR1 is SGDLS and CDR2 is YYNGEE. The V and J ends lost 3 bases and 2 bases, in that order; junction bases with no gene match: 10. The CDR3 DNA follows: TGTGCCAGCAGCGGAAGCCGGACAGGGAGCACCTACGAGCAGTACTTC. Translation: CASSGSRTGSTYEQYF.

The chain links TRBV29-1 to TRBJ1-1; 10 bases align to TRBD1. Germline V gene sequence: CDR1 SQVTM, CDR2 ANQGSEA. J lost 3 bases, V lost 7 bases, and 2 bases had no gene match. The CDR3 contains 12 residues. The CDR3 sequence: CSGGTGDTEAFF. DNA of the CDR3: TGCAGCGGGGGGACAGGGGACACTGAAGCTTTCTTT.